This T cell receptor (beta chain) was sequenced for a study of T cells after somatic rescue of genetic block. CDR3 length equals 14 residues. Germline lookup yields CDR1 MNHEY and CDR2 SVGAGI. Trimming took 10 bases from V and 7 from J; bases not matched to a gene: 13. Assay used: immunoSEQ multiplex PCR; TCRdb lists only in-frame clones, some missing. In the table there are approximately 78,000 clones, roughly 88% of which are singletons. This clone has a single count. This chain joins TRBV6-5 and TRBJ2-1, with 7 bases fitting TRBD2. Input material: peripheral blood mononuclear cells (PBMCs). The receptor's source is a man under 40. The CDR3 spells CATASRGVRNEQFF. Written as DNA, the CDR3 is TGTGCCACCGCTAGCCGGGGGGTGAGAAATGAGCAGTTCTTC.